This TCR beta chain was profiled in a study of blood T cell repertoires in COVID-19 (TCRdb year 2020). Context from the whole study: Samples covering the acute and convalescent phases of COVID-19 were provided by collaborators in the United States, Italy and Spain. The material from the prospective study consisted of cDNA or gDNA derived from T cells, B-cell-depleted T cells, or PBMCs. Subjects who had been exposed to COVID-19, were actively infected with it, or had recovered from it provided the deeply sampled blood TCRbeta repertoires that made up the dataset. A freely available public database, intended as a resource for researchers studying the immune response to SARS-CoV-2, is where the repertoires were released. The samples were drawn from two sources: the first 160 participants of the ongoing ImmuneRACE study, and over 950 subjects contributed by 6 global collaborators. Sample metadata almost always included a de-identified subject ID, COVID-19 status, age in years and sex. Where available, HLA class I and class II types were taken from metadata supplied by the sample provider and were not determined by assay-based typing.

TCRbeta CDR3 regions were amplified from genomic DNA by means of the immunoSEQ Assay, a bias-controlled multiplex PCR. The source study handled its data this way. Within the assay, amplification of reference gene primers was used to estimate how many nucleated cells each sample contained. To quantify the absolute abundance of each unique TCRbeta CDR3 rearrangement, sequence reads were collapsed and filtered. Productive Simpson clonality was computed per sample as the square root of Simpson's diversity index over productive rearrangements. Sourced from immuneACCESS, this table was stored by TCRdb with only in-frame sequences that have V and J called. A share of the clones is absent; for the studies checked, an unresolved V gene accounts for under half, and the remainder has no known explanation. V and J calls and clone size are copied from that table; D and trimming were computed from the DNA. The sample profile shows about 380,000 clones; 85% of them were found once. The ten largest clones represent about 3.6% of the sample.

Each collaborating institution followed its own protocols to collect whole blood in K2EDTA tubes. For TCRbeta analysis, collaborators shipped samples in one of three forms: frozen whole blood, isolated PBMCs, or DNA extracted from either of those sample types. As regards this clone: There is no known antigen for this receptor. The record has no base qualities; no much larger clone is one base away.

The germline V gene sets CDR1 to SGHRS and CDR2 to YFSETQ. V ends up 5 bases short and J 7 bases short, with an unmatched junction base count of 6. Measured from the cysteine to the phenylalanine, the CDR3 is 14 residues long. CDR3 DNA is the only sequence kept; it has 42 bases, read in frame from the first base. Paper-wide results and their limitations: How much clinical and demographic metadata was included differed by source and by participant, and the metadata was provided uncurated.

This chain joins TRBV5-1 to TRBJ1-6, and 7 junctional nucleotides match TRBD1. The source is a woman aged 18-29 years with acute or convalescent COVID-19. The specimen was peripheral blood. The CDR3 loop reads CASSPTGFNSPLHF. The DNA sequence is as follows: TGCGCCAGCAGTCCGACAGGGTTCAATTCACCCCTCCACTTT.